This is a list of T cell receptor beta chains from one sample in a study of post-analysis software for immune sequencing data. TCRdb used MiXCR to reprocess the PCR reads, holding one entry per CDR3 protein. The sample includes around 770,000 distinct CDR3 sequences, around 45% of them seen just once. The sequenced material came from blood. Source of these receptors: a girl between 10 and 17 years old with multiple sclerosis. Both conserved end residues are part of each CDR3. The order of the fields is J gene, clone size, V gene, D gene, CDR3 DNA, CDR3 protein. The D gene is left open where the match is weak. Clone size appears in some rows only: once, few, many, or a class for an expanded clone.

>TRBJ2-3|NA|TRBV6-1|NA
TGTGCCAGCAGTGCAACGTACACAGATACGCAGTATTTT
CASSATYTDTQYF
>TRBJ1-6|NA|TRBV6-5|NA
TGTGCCAGCAGTGCTCGAATAACCTCCTATAATTCACCCCTCCACTTT
CASSARITSYNSPLHF
>TRBJ2-3|once|TRBV5-1|NA
TGCGCCAGCAGCTTGGATGCCGCACCCGACAGCACAGATACGCAGTATTTT
CASSLDAAPDSTDTQYF
>TRBJ2-6|few|TRBV29-1|TRBD1
TGCAGCGTTGAAGTCAGGGGGCTTATAACTGGGGCCAACGTCCTGACTTTC
CSVEVRGLITGANVLTF
>TRBJ2-5|few|TRBV15|TRBD2
TGTGCCACCAGCAGAGACAAAGCGGGAAGGGAGACCCAGTACTTC
CATSRDKAGRETQYF
>TRBJ2-5|NA|TRBV10-3|NA
TGTGCCGTCCCGGCGACCCAGTACTTC
CAVPATQYF
>TRBJ2-5|few|TRBV6-1|TRBD2
TGTGCCAGCAGTGAATGGGCGGGGGAAGAGACCCAGTACTTC
CASSEWAGEETQYF
>TRBJ2-5|NA|TRBV5-1|TRBD2
TGCGCCAGCACTGAGGGACTAGCGGGAGAGACCCAGTACTTC
CASTEGLAGETQYF
>TRBJ2-7|NA|TRBV29-1|TRBD2
TGCAGCATCACGGGACTAGCGTCTGCCGAGCAGTACTTC
CSITGLASAEQYF
>TRBJ1-6|NA|TRBV12-3/TRBV12-4|NA
TGTGCCAGCAGTTTAGCTCCGATTGATTATAATTCACCCCTCCACTTT
CASSLAPIDYNSPLHF
>TRBJ2-1|NA|TRBV9|NA
TGTGCCAGCAGCGCCGAGGGGGGGAGTGGGAATGAGCAGTTCTTC
CASSAEGGSGNEQFF
>TRBJ2-1|NA|TRBV24-1|NA
TGTGCCACCCGGGACGCCGGAGACAATGAGCAGTTCTTC
CATRDAGDNEQFF
>TRBJ2-7|NA|TRBV7-9|TRBD1
TGTGCCAGCAGCCAACCAATGGGACAGGCGTACGAGCAGTACTTC
CASSQPMGQAYEQYF
>TRBJ2-5|NA|TRBV27|TRBD1
TGTGCCAGCAGTTGGGACAGGGGCCGGGAGACCCAGTACTTC
CASSWDRGRETQYF
>TRBJ2-1|few|TRBV9|TRBD2
TGTGCCAGCAGCGCGACTAGCGGGGCCTACAATGAGCAGTTCTTC
CASSATSGAYNEQFF
>TRBJ2-3|NA|TRBV5-1|TRBD1
TGCGCCAGCAGTCCCACCCCGGTACAGGGGGTTGCAGATACGCAGTATTTT
CASSPTPVQGVADTQYF
>TRBJ2-7|NA|TRBV28|NA
TGTGCCAGCAGTTTCTTAGGGATGGGGTACGAGCAGTACTTC
CASSFLGMGYEQYF
>TRBJ2-3|NA|TRBV4-3|TRBD2
TGCGCCAGCAGCCAACTAGCGGGAGATACGCAGTATTTT
CASSQLAGDTQYF
>TRBJ1-5|NA|TRBV3-1|NA
TGTGCCAGCAGCCCGACTGCGAGCAATCAGCCCCAGCATTTT
CASSPTASNQPQHF
>TRBJ1-2|NA|TRBV29-1|NA
TGCAGCGACAACAGACGCGGCTACACCTTC
CSDNRRGYTF
>TRBJ2-1|NA|TRBV6-5|TRBD2
TGTGCCAGCATCCCCCGTGGGACTAGCGGGAGAGGTAGGCAGTTCTTC
CASIPRGTSGRGRQFF
>TRBJ2-5|NA|TRBV7-9|NA
TGTGCCAGCAGCTCTCAACACTGGGGTCCCGTGGGGACCCAGTACTTC
CASSSQHWGPVGTQYF
>TRBJ1-1|NA|TRBV12-3/TRBV12-4|NA
TGTGCCAGCACCACCGGGACCCCGGGTTTCACTGAAGCTTTCTTT
CASTTGTPGFTEAFF
>TRBJ2-5|few|TRBV7-8|NA
TGTGCCAGCAGCCAATGGAGGGGGCAAGAGACCCAGTACTTC
CASSQWRGQETQYF
>TRBJ1-4|NA|TRBV28|NA
TGTGCCAGCAGTTTACCCCCGGTGGCAACAGCAACTAATGAAAAACTGTTTTTT
CASSLPPVATATNEKLFF
>TRBJ2-7|NA|TRBV12-3/TRBV12-4|TRBD2
TGTGCCAGCATCCTGGGACTAAGCGGCACGCAGTACTTC
CASILGLSGTQYF
>TRBJ2-2|NA|TRBV9|NA
TGTGCCAGCAGCCCCAGTAGGGGGATTAACGGGGAGCTGTTTTTT
CASSPSRGINGELFF
>TRBJ2-7|NA|TRBV6-2/TRBV6-3|NA
TGTACCGGCAGCCCTAGGGCCCGCGAGCAGTACTTC
CTGSPRAREQYF
>TRBJ2-7|few|TRBV11-2|TRBD2
TGTGCCAGCAGCTCCGAGCGGGGTCGGAACGAGCAGTACTTC
CASSSERGRNEQYF
>TRBJ2-3|NA|TRBV5-1|NA
TGCGCCAGCAGCTTGGATCTCAGCGGTAGTACAGATACGCAGTATTTT
CASSLDLSGSTDTQYF
>TRBJ2-3|NA|TRBV7-2|NA
TGTGCCAGCAGCTTAGCGCGGACCCTCTCCATTCCAGATACGCAGTATTTT
CASSLARTLSIPDTQYF
>TRBJ2-6|few|TRBV9|NA
TGTGCCAGCAGCGAGATGATCTCTGGGGCCAACGTCCTGACTTTC
CASSEMISGANVLTF
>TRBJ2-4|NA|TRBV12-3/TRBV12-4|NA
TGTGCCAGCAGTTTAGCCCAACAGGGTGGGGAGCAGTACTTC
CASSLAQQGGEQYF
>TRBJ2-1|NA|TRBV27|TRBD1
TGTGCCAGCAGTAGACAGGGGCGGACCAATGAGCAGTTCTTC
CASSRQGRTNEQFF
>TRBJ1-1|many|TRBV29-1|NA
TGCAGCGTTCCCCAGGGTGTCGCAGCTTTCTTT
CSVPQGVAAFF
>TRBJ1-4|NA|TRBV20-1|NA
TGCAGTGCTAGAGACCCAGGGTCCAATGAAAAACTGTTTTTT
CSARDPGSNEKLFF
>TRBJ2-1|NA|TRBV7-2|TRBD2
TGTGCCAGCAGGTCACTAGCGGGAGGGCCCGGTGATGAGCAGTTCTTC
CASRSLAGGPGDEQFF
>TRBJ2-7|few|TRBV11-2|TRBD2
TGTGCCAGCAGCTTAGTTGGTAGCGGGGCCTACGAGCAGTACTTC
CASSLVGSGAYEQYF
>TRBJ1-2|NA|TRBV7-9|NA
TGTGCCAGCAGCTTATCTAACTATGGCTACACCTTC
CASSLSNYGYTF
>TRBJ2-3|NA|TRBV14|NA
TGTGCCAGCAGCCAGAGTTACCCCACAGATACGCAGTATTTT
CASSQSYPTDTQYF